A selection of T cell receptor beta chains follows, all from one sample in a study of read filtering for tumor transcriptome and immune sequencing. MiXCR, run by TCRdb on the reads, gives a single entry per CDR3 protein. The sample contains 100,000 to 150,000 distinct CDR3 sequences, about 13% of which appear only once. Sequenced material: a population of CD138-negative cells sorted from bone marrow. The receptors here all came from a donor aged 40 or over with multiple myeloma. The CDR3 runs from the conserved cysteine through the conserved F or W. The D gene is left open where the match is weak. Size tells how often a clone was seen (once, few, many) or the class of an expanded clone, and some rows leave it out.

- TRBJ1-4 TRBV5-1 14 many CASSPTGRDEKLFF TGCGCCAGCAGCCCGACTGGGCGGGATGAAAAACTGTTTTTT
TRBD2 TRBJ2-3 TRBV18 15 many CASSPPSGSPDTQYF TGTGCCAGCTCACCACCGAGCGGGAGCCCAGATACGCAGTATTTT
- TRBJ2-3 TRBV4-3 15 many CASSQDGGATDTQYF TGCGCCAGCAGCCAAGATGGGGGGGCCACAGATACGCAGTATTTT
- TRBJ2-2 TRBV2 14 many CASSDRVNTGELFF TGTGCCAGCAGTGATCGAGTAAACACCGGGGAGCTGTTTTTT
- TRBJ1-3 TRBV7-2 17 few CASRPVRTGSTGNTIYF TGTGCCAGCCGGCCGGTCAGAACAGGGTCCACTGGAAACACCATATATTTT
- TRBJ2-3 TRBV5-6 13 many CASSISSMDTQYF TGTGCCAGCAGCATATCAAGCATGGATACGCAGTATTTT
TRBD1 TRBJ1-5 TRBV6-6 15 many CASSYAGGHNQPQHF TGTGCCAGCAGTTACGCAGGGGGTCACAATCAGCCCCAGCATTTT
TRBD1 TRBJ1-4 TRBV7-9 16 many CASSGTGVWANEKLFF TGTGCCAGCAGCGGAACAGGGGTGTGGGCTAATGAAAAACTGTTTTTT
- TRBJ2-3 TRBV29-1 19 many CSVDWLALREESSTDTQYF TGCAGCGTTGATTGGTTGGCTTTGAGGGAAGAGTCTAGCACAGATACGCAGTATTTT
TRBD1 TRBJ2-1 TRBV12-5 15 many CASGLPGTGQNEQFF TGTGCTAGTGGTTTGCCGGGGACAGGACAAAATGAGCAGTTCTTC
- TRBJ2-7 TRBV27 12 many CASSSGPPEQYF TGTGCCAGCAGTTCCGGGCCGCCGGAGCAGTACTTC
- TRBJ2-1 TRBV24-1 15 many CATSDGTEGGNEQFF TGTGCCACCAGTGACGGGACTGAAGGGGGCAATGAGCAGTTCTTC
- TRBJ1-4 TRBV27 15 few CASRYEGSGNEKLFF TGTGCCAGCAGGTACGAGGGCTCTGGTAATGAAAAACTGTTTTTT
TRBD2 TRBJ2-7 TRBV7-9 15 many CATSPLNQRDYEQYF TGTGCCACCTCCCCCCTCAATCAGCGGGACTACGAGCAGTACTTC
- TRBJ2-1 TRBV19 14 many CASSMQTTYNEQFF TGTGCCAGTAGTATGCAGACTACCTACAATGAGCAGTTCTTC
- TRBJ2-4 TRBV12-3/TRBV12-4 17 many CASSLRRGRQGANIQYF TGTGCCAGCAGTTTACGGCGGGGAAGACAGGGTGCAAACATTCAGTACTTC
- TRBJ2-1 TRBV25-1 16 - CASSGRTLISYNEQFF TGTGCCAGCAGTGGTAGGACTCTAATCTCCTACAATGAGCAGTTCTTC
- TRBJ1-2 TRBV21-1 14 many CASSKGEGIDGYTF TGTGCCAGCAGCAAAGGAGAGGGGATCGATGGCTACACCTTC
- TRBJ2-7 TRBV4-2 12 many CASSHGTYEQYF TGTGCCAGCAGCCACGGGACTTACGAGCAGTACTTC
- TRBJ2-2 TRBV2 12 many CASSDSTGELFF TGTGCCAGCTCCGACAGCACCGGGGAGCTGTTTTTT
- TRBJ1-5 TRBV15 18 many CATSRRGISYGGGEPQHF TGTGCCACCAGCAGACGGGGCATATCTTATGGGGGAGGGGAGCCCCAGCATTTT
- TRBJ2-1 TRBV7-3 19 many CASSQTRVSGQIGGNEQFF TGTGCCAGCAGCCAAACTCGGGTTAGCGGTCAAATCGGGGGCAATGAGCAGTTCTTC
TRBD2 TRBJ2-1 TRBV20-1 16 many CSARTFSGSSYNEQFF TGCAGTGCTAGGACATTTAGCGGGAGCTCCTACAATGAGCAGTTCTTC
- TRBJ2-7 TRBV5-1 14 - CASSLGQGTHEQYF TGCGCCAGCAGCTTGGGGCAGGGTACCCACGAGCAGTACTTC
TRBD1 TRBJ1-2 TRBV4-3 15 many CASSRLGPGGDGYTF TGCGCCAGCAGCCGTTTAGGGCCAGGGGGCGATGGCTACACCTTC
TRBD2 TRBJ2-1 TRBV19 16 - CAGSILVTSGSNEQFF TGTGCCGGTAGTATTTTGGTAACTAGCGGGAGCAACGAGCAGTTCTTC
TRBD2 TRBJ2-2 TRBV7-9 17 few CASSRGTRSANTGELFF TGTGCCAGCAGCCGCGGGACTAGGTCGGCGAACACCGGAGAGCTGTTTTTT
- TRBJ2-1 TRBV27 15 - CASSLVGGSYNEQFF TGTGCCAGCAGTTTGGTGGGGGGATCCTACAATGAGCAGTTCTTC
TRBD2 TRBJ2-1 TRBV10-3 17 many CAISESSSGTSGKGKFF TGTGCCATCAGTGAGTCGAGTTCCGGGACTAGCGGTAAGGGGAAGTTCTTC
TRBD2 TRBJ2-3 TRBV4-2 16 many CASSRLLADGSDTQYF TGTGCCAGCAGCCGATTACTAGCGGACGGGTCAGATACGCAGTATTTT
- TRBJ2-5 TRBV5-6 16 many CASSFTPGEEEETQYF TGTGCCAGCAGCTTCACCCCCGGGGAGGAGGAAGAGACCCAGTACTTC
- TRBJ2-6 TRBV4-3 15 many CASSQPLGGANVLTF TGCGCCAGCAGCCAACCCCTTGGTGGGGCCAACGTCCTGACTTTC
- TRBJ2-1 TRBV29-1 13 many CSVESDIGLEQFF TGCAGCGTTGAATCTGATATAGGACTCGAGCAGTTCTTC
- TRBJ2-7 TRBV21-1 15 many CASTHGDSLPHEQYF TGTGCCAGCACCCACGGTGACAGTCTTCCCCACGAGCAGTACTTC
- TRBJ1-1 TRBV6-2/TRBV6-3 14 - CASSKRRLNTEAFF TGTGCCAGCAGTAAAAGGCGGCTCAACACTGAAGCTTTCTTT
- TRBJ2-7 TRBV20-1 13 many CSAPSAENYEQYF TGCAGTGCCCCCTCAGCGGAGAATTACGAGCAGTACTTC
- TRBJ1-3 TRBV20-1 16 few CSASPASLISGNTIYF TGCAGTGCTAGTCCGGCATCACTCATCTCTGGAAACACCATATATTTT
- TRBJ1-3 TRBV2 12 - CASSLRGNTIYF TGTGCCAGCAGCCTTAGAGGAAACACCATATATTTT
TRBD2 TRBJ2-5 TRBV18 15 many CASSPGTSGEETQYF TGTGCCAGCTCACCCGGGACTAGCGGAGAAGAGACCCAGTACTTC
- TRBJ2-5 TRBV29-1 12 many CSVLDSQETQYF TGCAGCGTTTTAGACAGCCAAGAGACCCAGTACTTC